Presented here are 10 T cell receptor beta chains from one specimen sequenced in a study of blood T cell repertoires in COVID-19. Some clones are missing from TCRdb's copy, which holds only in-frame ones; the method was immunoSEQ multiplex PCR. Among about 140,000 clones, around 83% were seen once, and the ten largest hold roughly 1.5%. The sequenced sample consisted of peripheral blood. These receptors were collected from a human donor in a cohort sampled during active COVID-19.

V gene TRBV4-3 combines with J gene TRBJ2-6; 9 nucleotides line up with TRBD1. Germline assignment: CDR1 LGHNA and CDR2 YSLEER. This CDR3 region has 16 residues. The trim removed 2 bases at V and 10 bases at J, leaving 9 bases unmatched. CDR3 in amino acids: CASSQPGQGRDNVLTF. Written as DNA, the CDR3 is TGCGCCAGCAGCCAACCGGGACAGGGAAGGGATAACGTCCTGACTTTC.

J is TRBJ2-3 and V is TRBV5-1, with 9 bases fitting TRBD1. This CDR3 region has 15 residues. Losses at the gene ends were 3 bases for V and 6 bases for J; bases not matched to a gene: 8. CDR1 SGHRS and CDR2 YFSETQ come from the germline V gene. The CDR3 reads CASSSRDRAGDTQYF. The CDR3 DNA reads TGCGCCAGCAGCTCCCGGGACAGGGCTGGTGATACGCAGTATTTT.

V usage is TRBV20-1 and J usage is TRBJ2-7; 7 nucleotides align to TRBD2. The CDR3 spans 13 residues. V lost 3 bases to trimming and J lost 3 bases; unmatched junction nucleotides: 5. Germline values: CDR1 DFQATT, CDR2 SNEGSKA (reference sequence). The CDR3 DNA is TGCAGTGCTAGTGTGGCGGGAGTCTACGAGCAGTACTTC. Its protein is CSASVAGVYEQYF.

V gene TRBV2 combines with J gene TRBJ2-5, with D possibly TRBD1 on 7 matching bases. The germline gives CDR1 SNHLY, CDR2 FYNNEI. V shed 2 bases and J shed 5 bases, with 12 bases lying between them. The CDR3 loop spans 14 amino acids. DNA of the CDR3: TGTGCCAGCAGTGAATGGAGGGGGCCGGAGACCCAGTACTTC. Its translation is CASSEWRGPETQYF.

V and J are TRBV19 and TRBJ1-5; TRBD1 matches at 8 bases. CDR1 LNHDA and CDR2 SQIVND come from the germline V gene (reference sequence). The CDR3 extends over 17 amino acids. The ends lost 5 bases at V and 6 bases at J; junction bases unmatched: 15. The CDR3 loop reads CASSAPQIRGRPQPQHF. The CDR3 nucleotides are TGTGCCAGTAGTGCCCCCCAGATCAGGGGGCGGCCTCAGCCCCAGCATTTT.

Written as DNA, the CDR3 is TGTGCCAGCAGTGCCACAGGGGGAAGCTCCTACGAGCAGTACTTC. As protein: CASSATGGSSYEQYF. The gene calls are TRBV6-6 and TRBJ2-7; 8 bases are a match to TRBD1. The CDR3 extends over 15 amino acids. Germline-derived CDR1 and CDR2 are MNHNY and SVGAGI (reference sequence). Trimming took 5 bases from V and 0 from J; bases not matched to a gene: 6.

The CDR3 spells CASRLAGVETQYF. The CDR3 bases are TGTGCCAGCAGACTAGCGGGAGTTGAGACCCAGTACTTC. The chain links TRBV12-3 or TRBV12-4 to TRBJ2-5; 11 positions agree with TRBD2. The ends lost 6 bases at V and 5 bases at J; junction bases unmatched: 2. There are 13 residues in the CDR3.

V is TRBV2 and J is TRBJ1-6; D call uncertain. Germline assignment: CDR1 SNHLY and CDR2 FYNNEI. This CDR3 is built from 14 residues. The V gene lost 5 bases and the J gene lost 7 bases, with 12 bases spanning the gap. The CDR3 protein is CASSLSLRNSPLHF. CDR3 sequence (DNA): TGTGCCAGCAGTCTCTCCCTCCGGAATTCACCCCTCCACTTT.

This clone was counted a few times. The CDR3 loop reads CASSLFGGTGSGANVLTF. The CDR3 DNA reads as TGTGCCAGCAGCTTGTTTGGCGGGACGGGCTCTGGGGCCAACGTCCTGACTTTC. V is TRBV7-2 and J is TRBJ2-6; tentatively, D is TRBD2 (6 bases). The V and J ends lost 3 bases and 0 bases respectively, with 15 bases between them. This CDR3 is 18 amino acids long. The V gene's germline CDR1 is SGHTA and CDR2 FQGNSA. Together with reference TRBV7-2 and TRBJ2-6, the CDR3 gives the full variable domain: GAGVSQSPSNKVTEKGKDVELRCDPISGHTALYWYRQSLGQGLEFLIYFQGNSAPDKSGLPSDRFSAERTGGSVSTLTIQRTQQEDSAVYLCASSLFGGTGSGANVLTFGAGSRLTVL.

The chain uses TRBV6-2 or TRBV6-3 and TRBJ2-7, with D perhaps TRBD2 (5 bases). Deletions cut 0 bases from V and 0 bases from J, with 12 bases between. CDR1 is MNHEY, CDR2 SVGEGT, per germline. This CDR3 has 16 amino acids. The CDR3: CASSYSRAGYSYEQYF. DNA for the CDR3: TGTGCCAGCAGTTACTCCCGGGCGGGTTACTCCTACGAGCAGTACTTC.